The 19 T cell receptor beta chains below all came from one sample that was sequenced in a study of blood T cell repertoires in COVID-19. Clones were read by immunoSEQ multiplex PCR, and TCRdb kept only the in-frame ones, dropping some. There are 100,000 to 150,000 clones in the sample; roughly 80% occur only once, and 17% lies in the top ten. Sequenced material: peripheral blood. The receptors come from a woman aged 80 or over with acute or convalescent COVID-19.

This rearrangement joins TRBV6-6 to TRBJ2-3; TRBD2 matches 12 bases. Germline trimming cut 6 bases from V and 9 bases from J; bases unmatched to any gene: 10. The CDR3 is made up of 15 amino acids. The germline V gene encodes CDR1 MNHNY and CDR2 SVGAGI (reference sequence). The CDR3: CASSDIGLAGPTQYF. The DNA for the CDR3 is TGTGCCAGCAGCGACATTGGACTAGCGGGACCCACGCAGTATTTT.

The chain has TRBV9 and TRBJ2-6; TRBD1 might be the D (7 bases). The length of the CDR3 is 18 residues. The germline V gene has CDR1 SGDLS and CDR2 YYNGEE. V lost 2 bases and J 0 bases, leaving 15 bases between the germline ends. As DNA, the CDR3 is TGTGCCAGCAGCGTTTTACCAGGGGGGAGCTCTGGGGCCAACGTCCTGACTTTC. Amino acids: CASSVLPGGSSGANVLTF.

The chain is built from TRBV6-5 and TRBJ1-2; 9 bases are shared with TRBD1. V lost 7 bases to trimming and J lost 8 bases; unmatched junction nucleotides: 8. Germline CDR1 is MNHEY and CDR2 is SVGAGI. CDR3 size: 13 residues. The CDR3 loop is CASNPTGGQGYTF. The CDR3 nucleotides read TGTGCCAGCAACCCGACAGGGGGGCAAGGCTACACCTTC.

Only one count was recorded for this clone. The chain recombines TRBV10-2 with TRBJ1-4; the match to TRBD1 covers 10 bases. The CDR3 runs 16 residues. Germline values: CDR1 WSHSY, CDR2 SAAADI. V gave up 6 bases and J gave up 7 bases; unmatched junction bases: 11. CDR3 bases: TGCGCCAGCAGACCCGGGACAGGGGTGGCAGGTGAAAAACTGTTTTTT. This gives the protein CASRPGTGVAGEKLFF.

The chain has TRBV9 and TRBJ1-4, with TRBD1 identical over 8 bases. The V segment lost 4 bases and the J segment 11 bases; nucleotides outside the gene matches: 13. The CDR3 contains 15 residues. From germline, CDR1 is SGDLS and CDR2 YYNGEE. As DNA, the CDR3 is TGTGCCAGCAGCAAATACGGACAGGGCACTGTGAAACTGTTTTTT. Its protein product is CASSKYGQGTVKLFF.

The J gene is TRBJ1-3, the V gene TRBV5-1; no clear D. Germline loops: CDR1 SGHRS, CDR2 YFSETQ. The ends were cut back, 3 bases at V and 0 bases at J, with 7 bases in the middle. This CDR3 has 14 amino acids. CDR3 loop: CASSSGYSGNTIYF. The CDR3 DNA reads TGCGCCAGCAGCTCGGGATACTCTGGAAACACCATATATTTT.

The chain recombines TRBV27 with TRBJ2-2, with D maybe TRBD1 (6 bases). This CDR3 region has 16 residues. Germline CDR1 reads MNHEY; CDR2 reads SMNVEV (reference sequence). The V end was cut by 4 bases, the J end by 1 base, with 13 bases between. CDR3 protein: CASSSRQVGNTGELFF. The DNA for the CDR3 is TGTGCCAGCAGTTCAAGACAGGTCGGGAACACCGGGGAGCTGTTTTTT.

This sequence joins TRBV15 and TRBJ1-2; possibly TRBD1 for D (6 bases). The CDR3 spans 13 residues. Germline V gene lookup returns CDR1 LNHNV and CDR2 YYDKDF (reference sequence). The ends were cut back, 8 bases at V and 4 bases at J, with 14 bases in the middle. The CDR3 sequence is CATDQGFGYGYTF. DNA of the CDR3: TGTGCCACCGATCAGGGGTTCGGCTATGGCTACACCTTC.

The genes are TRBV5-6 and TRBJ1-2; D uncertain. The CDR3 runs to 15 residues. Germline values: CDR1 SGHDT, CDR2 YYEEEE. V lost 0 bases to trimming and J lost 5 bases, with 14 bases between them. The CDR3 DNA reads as TGTGCCAGCAGCTTGGTACTCGGGAATTCTTATGGCTACACCTTC. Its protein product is CASSLVLGNSYGYTF.

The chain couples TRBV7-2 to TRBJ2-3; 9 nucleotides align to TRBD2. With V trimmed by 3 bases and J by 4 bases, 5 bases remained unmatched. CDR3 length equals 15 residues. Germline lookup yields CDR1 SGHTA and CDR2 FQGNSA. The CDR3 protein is CASSLAGGPPDTQYF. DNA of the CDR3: TGTGCCAGCAGCTTGGCGGGGGGGCCGCCAGATACGCAGTATTTT.

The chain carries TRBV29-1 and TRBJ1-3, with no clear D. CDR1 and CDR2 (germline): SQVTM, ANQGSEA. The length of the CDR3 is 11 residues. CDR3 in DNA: TGCTCCACTTCCTCTGGAAACACCATATATTTT. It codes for CSTSSGNTIYF.

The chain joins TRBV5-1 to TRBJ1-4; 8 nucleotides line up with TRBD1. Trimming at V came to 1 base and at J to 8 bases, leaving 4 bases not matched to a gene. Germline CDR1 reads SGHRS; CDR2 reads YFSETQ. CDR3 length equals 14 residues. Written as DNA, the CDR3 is TGCGCCAGCAGCTTGCAGGGGGCTGACGAAAAACTGTTTTTT. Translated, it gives CASSLQGADEKLFF.

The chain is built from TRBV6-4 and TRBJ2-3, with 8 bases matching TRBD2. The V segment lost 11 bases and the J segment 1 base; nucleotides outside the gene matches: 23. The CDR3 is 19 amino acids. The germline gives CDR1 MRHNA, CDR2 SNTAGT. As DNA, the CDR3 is TGTGCCCGTCCCACAGGACTAGCAGGGCCCCGAGGGGGCACAGATACGCAGTATTTT. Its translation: CARPTGLAGPRGGTDTQYF.

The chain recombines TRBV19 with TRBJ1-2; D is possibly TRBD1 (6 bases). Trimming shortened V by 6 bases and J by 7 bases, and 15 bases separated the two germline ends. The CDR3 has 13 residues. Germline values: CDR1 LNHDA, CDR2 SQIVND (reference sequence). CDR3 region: CASRKGGGSGYTF. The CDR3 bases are TGTGCCAGTAGAAAGGGAGGGGGAAGTGGCTACACCTTC. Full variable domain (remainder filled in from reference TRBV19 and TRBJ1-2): DGGITQSPKYLFRKEGQNVTLSCEQNLNHDAMYWYRQDPGQGLRLIYYSQIVNDFQKGDIAEGYSVSREKKESFPLTVTSAQKNPTAFYLCASRKGGGSGYTFGSGTRLTVV.

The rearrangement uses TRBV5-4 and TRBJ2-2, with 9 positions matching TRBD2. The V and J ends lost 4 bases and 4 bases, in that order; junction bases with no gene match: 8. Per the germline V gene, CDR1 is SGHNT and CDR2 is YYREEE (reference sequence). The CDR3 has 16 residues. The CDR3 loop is CASSRIAGEITGELFF. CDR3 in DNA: TGTGCCAGCAGCCGCATAGCGGGAGAGATCACCGGGGAGCTGTTTTTT.

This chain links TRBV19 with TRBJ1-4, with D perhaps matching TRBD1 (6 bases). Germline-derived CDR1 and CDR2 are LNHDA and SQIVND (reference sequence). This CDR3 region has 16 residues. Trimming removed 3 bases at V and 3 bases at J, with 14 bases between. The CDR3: CASSIQAGAANEKLFF. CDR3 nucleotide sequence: TGTGCCAGTAGTATCCAAGCAGGGGCGGCTAATGAAAAACTGTTTTTT.

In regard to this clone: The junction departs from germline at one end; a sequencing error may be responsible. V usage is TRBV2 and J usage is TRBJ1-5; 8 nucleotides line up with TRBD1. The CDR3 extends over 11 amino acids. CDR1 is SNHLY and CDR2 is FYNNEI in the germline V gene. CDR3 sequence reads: CASSGPSDRAF. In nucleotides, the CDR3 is TGTGCCAGCAGTGGGCCCTCGGACAGGGCATTT.

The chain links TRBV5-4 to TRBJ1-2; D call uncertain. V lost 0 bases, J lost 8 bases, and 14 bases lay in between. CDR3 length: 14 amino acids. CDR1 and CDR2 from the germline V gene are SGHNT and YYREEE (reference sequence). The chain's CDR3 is CASSLGRGFRGYTF. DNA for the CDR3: TGTGCCAGCAGCTTGGGTAGAGGATTTCGGGGCTACACCTTC.

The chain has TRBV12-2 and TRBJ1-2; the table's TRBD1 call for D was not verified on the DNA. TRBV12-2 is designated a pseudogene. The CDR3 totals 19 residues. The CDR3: CASRLEVTRPDRARYGYTF. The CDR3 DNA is TGTGCAAGTCGCTTAGAAGTCACTCGTCCGGACAGGGCTCGATATGGCTACACCTTC.